The TCR beta chain described here comes from a study of T cell repertoires in cytomegalovirus infection. Whole-study findings and limits: The ex vivo response showed dominance by HLA-C-restricted CMV-specific TCR beta clonotypes.

Germline V gene data show CDR1 as MNHEY and CDR2 as SVGAGI. The CDR3 length is 16 residues. The germline V and J ends were trimmed by 4 bases and 4 bases, with 16 bases remaining between them. TCRdb reprocessed the reads via MiXCR and lists one record per CDR3 protein. Of a few hundred thousand distinct CDR3 sequences in the sample, 25% to 30% were seen once. As regards this clonotype: Its antigen is still unknown.

This rearrangement joins TRBV6-5 to TRBJ2-2, with D possibly TRBD2 on 6 matching bases. The clonotype comes from a human donor in good health (CMV status not recorded). Some clones in this sample may be carry-over from other donors' samples. Sequencing was performed on cultured PBMCs, taken from culture after CMV antigen stimulation. This CDR3 is CASSLLGRGTTGELFF. In nucleotides, the CDR3 is TGTGCCAGCAGTTTACTAGGGCGGGGAACCACCGGGGAGCTGTTTTTT.